This TCR beta chain was sequenced for a study of control samples from healthy donors and cancer patients. Sequencing was performed with immunoSEQ multiplex PCR; in TCRdb, only in-frame clones are kept and a portion is missing. The sample has approximately 150,000 clones, about 91% seen once. The CDR3 extends over 13 amino acids. The germline V gene has CDR1 MNHEY and CDR2 SMNVEV (reference sequence). With 6 bases removed from V and 4 bases from J, the gap between germline ends came to 10 bases. This chain uses TRBV27 with TRBJ1-5; D is ambiguous. Sample: blood. The source is a woman between 40 and 50 years old in good health. The CDR3 is CASRSLGNQPQHF. The CDR3 DNA follows: TGTGCCAGCAGATCACTTGGGAATCAGCCCCAGCATTTT.